Below, one TCR beta chain is given with its context. What it recognizes is unknown. This record belongs to a study of shared clonotypes between healthy human individuals. Study results and limitations: Rarefaction gave evidence that sorted-subset sequencing remained incomplete despite large depth. Non-shared clonotypes had lower generation probabilities than clonotypes shared by all four sorted-subset donors.

Some clones are missing from TCRdb's copy, which holds only in-frame ones; the method was immunoSEQ multiplex PCR. The sample contains 2 million to 3 million clones, 80% to 95% of which appear only once. From germline, CDR1 is WSHSY and CDR2 SAAADI. V was cut by 2 bases and J by 6 bases, with 11 bases left in between. CDR3 length equals 13 residues. Naive CD4+ cells were CD45RA-selected; the remaining cells were memory. This chain connects TRBV10-2 to TRBJ2-7; D not certain. The sequenced material came from naive CD4+ T cells from PBMCs. Subset indicated: CD45RA+ positively selected. The sequence was collected from a man aged 18 to 29 in good health. Some clones in this sample may be carry-over from other donors' samples. The CDR3 sequence is CASSETTNSEQYF. CDR3 coding DNA: TGCGCCAGCAGTGAGACCACCAACTCCGAGCAGTACTTC.